These 11 T cell receptor beta chains came from one sample sequenced in a study of blood T cell repertoires in COVID-19. The assay was immunoSEQ multiplex PCR, and TCRdb's table has in-frame clones only and misses some. The data show over 200,000 clones, with more than 75% seen just once and approximately 2.2% held by the top ten. The sequenced material came from peripheral blood. The receptor source for this set is a woman between 50 and 59 years old with acute or convalescent COVID-19.

This clone has just one count. The V call is TRBV18, the J call TRBJ2-1, with D possibly TRBD2 on 5 matching bases. There are 14 residues in the CDR3. Deletions cut 4 bases from V and 7 bases from J, with 14 bases between. The germline CDR1 and CDR2 sequences are KGHSH and LQKENI. The CDR3 here is CASSLDGDRNEQFF. In DNA form, the CDR3 reads TGTGCCAGCTCACTTGACGGGGATAGAAATGAGCAGTTCTTC. Filled out from reference TRBV18 and TRBJ2-1, the complete variable domain reads NAGVMQNPRHLVRRRGQEARLRCSPMKGHSHVYWYRQLPEEGLKFMVYLQKENIIDESGMPKERFSAEFPKEGPSILRIQQVVRGDSAAYFCASSLDGDRNEQFFGPGTRLTVL.

The genes are TRBV7-9 and TRBJ2-3; D is perhaps TRBD1 (5 bases). The CDR3 spans 13 residues. CDR1 and CDR2 from the germline V gene are SEHNR and FQNEAQ (reference sequence). V was trimmed by 3 bases and J by 6 bases, leaving 10 bases between them. This CDR3 is CASSFAQGDTQYF. CDR3 DNA: TGTGCCAGCAGCTTTGCCCAGGGTGATACGCAGTATTTT.

As DNA, the CDR3 is TGTGCCAGCAGTTACCCCCCGGGACAGGGGAATTCACCCCTCCACTTT. It is translated as CASSYPPGQGNSPLHF. The rearrangement joins TRBV6-5 to TRBJ1-6, with 10 bases matching TRBD1. V gave up 2 bases and J gave up 7 bases; unmatched junction bases: 5. Germline V gene data show CDR1 as MNHEY and CDR2 as SVGAGI. This CDR3 region has 16 residues.

The rearrangement uses TRBV6-5 and TRBJ1-1; a possible D gene is TRBD1 (6 bases). The V end was cut by 6 bases, the J end by 7 bases, with 18 bases between. Germline CDR1 and CDR2: MNHEY and SVGAGI. The CDR3 length is 14 residues. The CDR3 nucleotides are TGTGCCAGCAGACTGACCGGACAGTCTAGTGAAGCTTTCTTT. Amino acid sequence: CASRLTGQSSEAFF.

V and J are TRBV7-8 and TRBJ1-2; D gene uncertain. Trimming removed 2 bases at V and 3 bases at J, with 16 bases between. Germline V gives CDR1 SGHVS, CDR2 FQNEAQ. CDR3 length: 16 amino acids. The CDR3 reads CASSLSRRPTDYGYTF. The CDR3 nucleotides read TGTGCCAGCAGCTTAAGTAGGCGGCCGACTGACTATGGCTACACCTTC.

The chain uses TRBV9 and TRBJ1-2; TRBD1 matches 9 bases. The CDR3 runs 13 residues. The trim removed 8 bases at V and 4 bases at J, leaving 6 bases unmatched. Germline CDR1 SGDLS, CDR2 YYNGEE. The CDR3 sequence: CASGQGTAYGYTF. DNA for the CDR3: TGTGCCAGTGGACAGGGGACTGCCTATGGCTACACCTTC.

This chain connects TRBV7-9 to TRBJ1-4, with D possibly TRBD1 on 5 matching bases. This CDR3 is 15 amino acids long. V was trimmed by 0 bases and J by 7 bases, leaving 12 bases between them. Germline V gene lookup returns CDR1 SEHNR and CDR2 FQNEAQ (reference sequence). The CDR3 DNA reads TGTGCCAGCAGCTTAGCGCGAAGGGGTGTTGAAAAACTGTTTTTT. It yields the protein CASSLARRGVEKLFF.

The chain carries TRBV20-1 and TRBJ1-2; 7 positions agree with TRBD1. CDR3 length: 12 residues. Germline V gene lookup returns CDR1 DFQATT and CDR2 SNEGSKA (reference sequence). V lost 3 bases to trimming and J lost 10 bases; unmatched junction nucleotides: 8. As DNA, the CDR3 is TGCAGTGCTAGTGTCCCTACAGGGGCCTACACCTTC. Amino acids: CSASVPTGAYTF.

This clone has only a few counts. This chain links TRBV6-6 with TRBJ1-5, with 8 bases aligning to TRBD1. Germline trimming cut 5 bases from V and 1 base from J; bases unmatched to any gene: 1. There are 14 residues in the CDR3. Germline V CDR1 and CDR2: MNHNY, SVGAGI (reference sequence). The CDR3 nucleotides are TGTGCCAGCAGTGGACAGGGCAGCAATCAGCCCCAGCATTTT. Amino acids: CASSGQGSNQPQHF.

Details on this clone: Other DNA sequences in this specimen translate into the identical CDR3. This rearrangement joins TRBV7-3 to TRBJ2-7, with 7 bases identical to TRBD1. The V segment lost 3 bases and the J segment 3 bases; nucleotides outside the gene matches: 5. The CDR3 has 14 amino acids. Germline V gives CDR1 SGHTA, CDR2 FQGTGA. CDR3 in amino acids: CASSLSRDSYEQYF. The CDR3 DNA is TGTGCCAGCAGCTTGTCCCGGGACAGCTACGAGCAGTACTTC.

V is TRBV18 and J is TRBJ1-6, with 9 bases that match TRBD1. Losses at the gene ends were 4 bases for V and 2 bases for J; bases not matched to a gene: 6. Germline V CDR1 and CDR2: KGHSH, LQKENI. There are 17 residues in the CDR3. The CDR3 region has the DNA TGTGCCAGCTCACGGACAGGGGAGTTCCCCTATAATTCACCCCTCCACTTT. Translation gives CASSRTGEFPYNSPLHF. Complete variable domain (other parts from reference TRBV18 and TRBJ1-6): NAGVMQNPRHLVRRRGQEARLRCSPMKGHSHVYWYRQLPEEGLKFMVYLQKENIIDESGMPKERFSAEFPKEGPSILRIQQVVRGDSAAYFCASSRTGEFPYNSPLHFGNGTRLTVT.